This is a list of T cell receptor beta chains from one sample in a study of OX40 agonist ivuxolimab in advanced cancers. Assay used: immunoSEQ multiplex PCR; TCRdb lists only in-frame clones, some missing. The sample consists of more than 9,000 clones, 69% of them appearing once. The material was CD4+ or CD8+ T cells sorted from blood, obtained in a trial of the OX40 agonist ivuxolimab. These receptors came from an adult with an advanced solid tumor such as melanoma, head and neck, liver or kidney cancer. CDR3s include the opening cysteine and the closing phenylalanine or tryptophan. A D gene is named only where the DNA matches it firmly. Clone size is shown for a subset of rows, as once, few, many or a class of expanded clone.

j_call,v_call,d_call,clone_size,cdr3_aa,cdr3_nt
TRBJ2-7,TRBV28,TRBD1,few,CASSEGQGPVSYEQYF,TGTGCCAGCAGTGAAGGACAGGGGCCTGTTTCCTACGAGCAGTACTTC
TRBJ2-2,TRBV4-2,.,.,CASSRLGEAGELFF,TGTGCCAGCAGCCGCCTTGGTGAAGCCGGGGAGCTGTTTTTT
TRBJ1-4,TRBV5-4,TRBD1,.,CASSQIGDRSEKLFF,TGTGCCAGCAGCCAAATCGGGGACAGGAGTGAAAAACTGTTTTTT
TRBJ2-7,TRBV7-9,.,.,CASGYRDYEQYF,TGTGCCAGCGGGTACAGGGATTACGAGCAGTACTTC
TRBJ2-7,TRBV6-6,.,.,CASSLAVGDPPYEQYF,TGTGCCAGCAGCCTTGCGGTCGGGGATCCTCCCTACGAGCAGTACTTC
TRBJ1-1,TRBV6-5,TRBD1,few,CASSNRDRVTEAFF,TGTGCCAGCAGTAACCGGGACAGGGTTACTGAAGCTTTCTTT
TRBJ2-7,TRBV6-5,TRBD1,.,CASSSLTGSEQYF,TGTGCCAGCAGTTCCCTGACAGGGAGCGAGCAGTACTTC
TRBJ2-7,TRBV19,TRBD2,.,CASSISRLAGIHEQYF,TGTGCCAGTAGTATATCCCGGCTAGCGGGAATTCACGAGCAGTACTTC
TRBJ2-1,TRBV15,TRBD2,.,CATSLASSGPYNEQFF,TGTGCCACCAGCCTAGCCTCTAGCGGCCCCTACAATGAGCAGTTCTTC
TRBJ2-6,TRBV2,.,.,CASSEPGSGANVLTF,TGTGCCAGCAGTGAGCCAGGCTCTGGGGCCAACGTCCTGACTTTC
TRBJ2-7,TRBV27,TRBD2,.,CASSLGPSGIGYEQYF,TGTGCCAGCAGTTTGGGACCTAGCGGGATCGGCTACGAGCAGTACTTC
TRBJ2-3,TRBV28,.,.,CASSRGHAGTDTQYF,TGTGCCAGCAGCCGGGGACATGCTGGCACAGATACGCAGTATTTT
TRBJ1-2,TRBV12-2,.,.,CASRLAGVPRTVYGYTF,TGCGCAAGTCGCTTAGCGGGGGTACCACGTACGGTATATGGCTACACCTTC
TRBJ2-2,TRBV7-9,.,.,CASTPGTGGFMDGELFF,TGTGCCAGCACCCCAGGGACGGGCGGCTTTATGGACGGGGAGCTGTTTTTT
TRBJ1-2,TRBV28,.,.,CASLDRSYGYTF,TGTGCCAGCCTCGACAGGAGCTATGGCTACACCTTC
TRBJ2-7,TRBV5-1,.,once,CASSFKASEQYF,TGCGCCAGCAGCTTTAAGGCCTCCGAGCAGTACTTC
TRBJ2-1,TRBV28,TRBD1,few,CASSRGTGGFYGEQFF,TGTGCCAGCAGTCGCGGGACAGGGGGGTTTTATGGTGAGCAGTTCTTC
TRBJ2-5,TRBV7-9,.,.,CASSFPLQETQYF,TGTGCCAGCAGCTTTCCCCTCCAAGAGACCCAGTACTTC
TRBJ2-5,TRBV13,.,few,CASSIGEGLGLRTQYF,TGTGCCAGCAGTATAGGCGAGGGACTCGGGCTGCGGACCCAGTACTTC
TRBJ2-3,TRBV27,.,.,CASSLSTLADTQYF,TGTGCCAGCAGTTTATCGACGCTAGCAGATACGCAGTATTTT
TRBJ2-1,TRBV7-8,.,.,CASSPNTGPPANEQFF,TGTGCCAGCAGCCCGAACACAGGGCCCCCGGCTAATGAGCAGTTCTTC
TRBJ2-1,TRBV27,TRBD2,.,CASSSQGLANEQFF,TGTGCCAGCAGTTCACAGGGACTAGCTAATGAGCAGTTCTTC
TRBJ2-7,TRBV15,.,.,CATSRTSGVSYEQYF,TGTGCCACCAGCAGAACCTCCGGGGTCTCCTACGAGCAGTACTTC
TRBJ2-7,TRBV11-3,.,.,CASSFDPLEQYF,TGTGCCAGCAGCTTCGACCCCCTCGAGCAGTACTTC
TRBJ2-3,TRBV29-1,TRBD2,.,CSVEWLVAGSTDTQYF,TGCAGCGTTGAATGGCTGGTAGCGGGAAGCACAGATACGCAGTATTTT
TRBJ2-7,TRBV6-1,TRBD2,.,CASSTLAGGSYEQYF,TGTGCCAGCAGCACACTAGCGGGAGGATCCTACGAGCAGTACTTC
TRBJ2-5,TRBV25-1,.,few,CASSELEVLETQYF,TGTGCCAGCAGTGAACTTGAGGTATTAGAGACCCAGTACTTC
TRBJ2-3,TRBV29-1,.,.,CSASRRDTQYF,TGCAGCGCCAGCCGACGAGATACGCAGTATTTT
TRBJ1-1,TRBV5-6,.,once,CASSYGRSLGAFF,TGTGCCAGCAGCTACGGACGGTCTCTGGGAGCTTTCTTT
TRBJ1-5,TRBV9,.,.,CAGPRGSNQPQHF,TGTGCCGGGCCCAGGGGTAGTAATCAGCCCCAGCATTTT
TRBJ1-1,TRBV7-8,.,few,CASSLAGVDTEAFF,TGTGCCAGCAGCTTAGCCGGGGTTGACACTGAAGCTTTCTTT
TRBJ2-2,TRBV15,.,.,CATSRSQKGVDTGELFF,TGTGCCACCAGCAGATCTCAGAAGGGTGTCGACACCGGGGAGCTGTTTTTT
TRBJ2-5,TRBV4-3,.,.,CASSFEHRGPLQETQYF,TGCGCCAGCAGCTTTGAGCACCGGGGGCCGCTACAAGAGACCCAGTACTTC
TRBJ2-5,TRBV4-3,.,.,CASSQVGEVEETQYF,TGCGCCAGCAGCCAAGTTGGTGAGGTAGAGGAGACCCAGTACTTC
TRBJ2-3,TRBV29-1,TRBD2,.,CSVGGVAGEASTDTQYF,TGCAGCGTTGGAGGTGTCGCGGGGGAAGCTAGCACAGATACGCAGTATTTT
TRBJ2-2,TRBV4-2,TRBD1,.,CASSLPEGQGSSGELFF,TGTGCCAGCAGCCTCCCCGAGGGACAGGGGTCATCCGGGGAGCTGTTTTTT
TRBJ2-7,TRBV11-2,.,.,CASSLDPADPYEQYF,TGTGCCAGCAGCTTAGATCCGGCGGACCCCTACGAGCAGTACTTC